Presented here are 2 T cell receptor beta chains from one specimen sequenced in a study of blood T cell repertoires in COVID-19. Generated by immunoSEQ multiplex PCR, the TCRdb table keeps only in-frame clones and is missing some. The sample has 130,000 or so clones; 84% are singletons. The sequenced sample was PBMCs or T cells enriched from blood (not recorded which). Receptors were obtained from a man between 40 and 49 years old with acute COVID-19.

Here the CDR3 reads CASSFSPGTGGTDTQYF. CDR3 DNA: TGTGCCAGCAGCTTTAGTCCCGGTACAGGGGGGACAGATACGCAGTATTTT. The rearrangement joins TRBV13 to TRBJ2-3; TRBD1 matches 8 bases. Germline V gene sequence: CDR1 PRHDT, CDR2 FYEKMQ (reference sequence). This CDR3 comprises 17 residues. V trimming: 3 bases; J trimming: 3 bases; junction bases outside the gene matches: 11.

In this sample, this clone turned up a few times. This chain uses TRBV28 with TRBJ2-6, with D hard to call. This CDR3 contains 15 residues. V lost 7 bases and J lost 0, with 10 bases in between. CDR1 MDHEN and CDR2 SYDVKM come from the germline V gene. CDR3 DNA: TGTGCCAGCACCGCTACAGTCTCTGGGGCCAACGTCCTGACTTTC. This gives the protein CASTATVSGANVLTF.